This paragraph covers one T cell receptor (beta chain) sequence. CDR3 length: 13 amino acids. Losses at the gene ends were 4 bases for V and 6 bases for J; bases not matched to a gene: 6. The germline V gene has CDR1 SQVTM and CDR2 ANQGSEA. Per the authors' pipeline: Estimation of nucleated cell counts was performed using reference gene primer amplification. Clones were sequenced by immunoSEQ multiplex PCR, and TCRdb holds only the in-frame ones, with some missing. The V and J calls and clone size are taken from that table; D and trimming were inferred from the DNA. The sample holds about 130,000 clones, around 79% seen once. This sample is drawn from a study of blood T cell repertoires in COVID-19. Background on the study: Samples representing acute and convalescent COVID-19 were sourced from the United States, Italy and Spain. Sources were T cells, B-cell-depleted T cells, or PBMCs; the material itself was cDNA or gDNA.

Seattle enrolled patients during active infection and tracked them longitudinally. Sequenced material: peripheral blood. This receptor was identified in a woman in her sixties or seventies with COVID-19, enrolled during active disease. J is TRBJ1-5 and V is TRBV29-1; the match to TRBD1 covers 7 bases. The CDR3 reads CSVGGNRGQPQHF. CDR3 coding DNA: TGCAGCGTTGGGGGGAACAGGGGTCAGCCCCAGCATTTT.